The clone carrying this TCR beta chain was picked up one time. The antigen remains undetermined. These data are taken from a study of tumor-infiltrating lymphocytes in localized non-small cell lung cancer. Study-level information: Each patient gave resected tumor and non-adjacent uninvolved lung tissue. Study findings and constraints: Not all patients were TCR sequenced, owing to tissue quantity. Tumor T-cell fraction was not associated with recurrence-free survival.

The method was immunoSEQ multiplex PCR; TCRdb's version includes in-frame clones alone and lacks a portion of them. The data hold about 12,000 clones, with around 80% observed a single time. Germline assignment: CDR1 SGHDT and CDR2 YYEEEE. V was clipped by 2 bases and J by 2 bases; unmatched bases: 4. The CDR3 contains 15 residues. This clonotype originated in a human donor with non-small cell lung cancer. Input material: lung tumor tissue. The genes are TRBV5-6 and TRBJ2-3; 8 nucleotides line up with TRBD2. CDR3 nucleotide sequence: TGTGCCAGCAGCTTACGCGGGGGGTACACAGATACGCAGTATTTT. This encodes CASSLRGGYTDTQYF.